The entry below describes one TCR beta chain. The sample originates from a study of blood T cell repertoires in COVID-19. As for the study in general: Sites in the United States, Italy and Spain provided acute and convalescent COVID-19 samples.

Under the authors' procedure: Estimated nucleated cell counts came from reference gene primer amplification. This table comes from immunoSEQ multiplex PCR, and its TCRdb copy is limited to in-frame clones, with some not included. V and J calls and clone size are those listed in that table; D and trimming were worked out from the DNA. The profile shows about 500,000 clones, roughly 89% of them singletons. This CDR3 is built from 18 residues. The V end lost 7 bases, the J end lost 0 bases, and 19 bases lay between the germline ends. Looked up from germline, CDR1 is SGHAT and CDR2 is FQNNGV. The sequencing input was peripheral blood. The chain combines TRBV11-2 with TRBJ2-6; D perhaps matches TRBD2 (5 bases). This TCR came from a young man with COVID-19, enrolled during active disease. The CDR3 is CASTYGERIRSGANVLTF. For the CDR3, the DNA is TGTGCCAGCACATACGGGGAACGGATCCGCTCTGGGGCCAACGTCCTGACTTTC.